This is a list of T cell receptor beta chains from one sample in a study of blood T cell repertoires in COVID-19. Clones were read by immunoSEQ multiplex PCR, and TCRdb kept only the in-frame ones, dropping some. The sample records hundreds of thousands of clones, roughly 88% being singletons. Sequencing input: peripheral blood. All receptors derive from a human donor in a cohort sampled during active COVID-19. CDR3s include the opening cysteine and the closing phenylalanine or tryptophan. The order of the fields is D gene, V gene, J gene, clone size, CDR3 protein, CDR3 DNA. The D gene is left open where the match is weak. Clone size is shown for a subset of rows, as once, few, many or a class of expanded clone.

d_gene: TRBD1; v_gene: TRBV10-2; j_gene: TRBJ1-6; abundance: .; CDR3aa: CASSESHQGAGNSPLHF; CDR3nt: TGCGCCAGCAGTGAGTCCCACCAGGGGGCGGGGAATTCACCCCTCCACTTT
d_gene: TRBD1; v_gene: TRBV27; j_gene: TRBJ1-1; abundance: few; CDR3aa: CASSFWTGGANTEAFF; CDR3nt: TGTGCCAGCAGTTTTTGGACAGGGGGTGCAAACACTGAAGCTTTCTTT
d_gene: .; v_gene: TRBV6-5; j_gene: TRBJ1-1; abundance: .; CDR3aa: CASSSLQRNTEAFF; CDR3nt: TGTGCCAGCAGTTCTCTACAGAGAAACACTGAAGCTTTCTTT
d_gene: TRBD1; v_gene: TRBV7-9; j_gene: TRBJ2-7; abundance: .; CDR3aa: CASSLGGQGAGYEQYF; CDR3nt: TGTGCCAGCAGCTTAGGAGGCCAGGGGGCGGGCTACGAGCAGTACTTC
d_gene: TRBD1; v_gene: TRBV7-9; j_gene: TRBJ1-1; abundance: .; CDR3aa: CASSPPRVGQGDTEAFF; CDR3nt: TGTGCCAGCAGCCCCCCCCGGGTGGGACAGGGGGACACTGAAGCTTTCTTT
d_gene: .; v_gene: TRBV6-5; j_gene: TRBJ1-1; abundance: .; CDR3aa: CASSYSRTPNTEAFF; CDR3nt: TGTGCCAGCAGTTACTCACGGACACCGAACACTGAAGCTTTCTTT
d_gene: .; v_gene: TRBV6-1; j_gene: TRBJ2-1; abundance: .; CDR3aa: CASSETGYEQFF; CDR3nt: TGTGCCAGCAGTGAAACAGGGTATGAGCAGTTCTTC
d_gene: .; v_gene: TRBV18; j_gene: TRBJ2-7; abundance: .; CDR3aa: CASSPPRHSYEQYF; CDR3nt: TGTGCCAGCTCACCACCGCGACATAGCTACGAGCAGTACTTC
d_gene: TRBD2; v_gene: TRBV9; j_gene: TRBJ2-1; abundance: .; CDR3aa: CASSVGLAGVGSYNEQFF; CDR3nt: TGTGCCAGCAGCGTGGGACTAGCGGGAGTCGGATCCTACAATGAGCAGTTCTTC
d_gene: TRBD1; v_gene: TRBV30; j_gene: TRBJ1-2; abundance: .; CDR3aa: CAWSAQGAFTF; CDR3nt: TGTGCCTGGAGTGCCCAGGGGGCTTTCACCTTC
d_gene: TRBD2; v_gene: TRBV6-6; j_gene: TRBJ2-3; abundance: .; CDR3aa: CASLHGGGSDTQYF; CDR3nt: TGTGCCAGCCTTCACGGGGGGGGGTCAGATACGCAGTATTTT
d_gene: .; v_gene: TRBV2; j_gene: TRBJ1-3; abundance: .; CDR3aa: CASDYDGSSGNTIYF; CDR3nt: TGTGCCAGCGACTACGATGGGAGTTCAGGAAACACCATATATTTT
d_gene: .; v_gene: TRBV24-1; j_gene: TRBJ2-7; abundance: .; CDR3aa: CAAELLTYAKSSYEQYF; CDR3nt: TGTGCCGCCGAATTGTTGACATACGCGAAGTCCTCCTACGAGCAGTACTTC
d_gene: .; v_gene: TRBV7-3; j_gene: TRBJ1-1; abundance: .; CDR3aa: CASSSDRLTEAFF; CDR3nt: TGTGCCAGCAGCTCCGACAGGCTCACTGAAGCTTTCTTT
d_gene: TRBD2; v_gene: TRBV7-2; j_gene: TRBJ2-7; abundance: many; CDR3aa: CASSPFGSGRSYEQYF; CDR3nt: TGTGCCAGCAGCCCCTTTGGTAGCGGGAGGTCTTACGAGCAGTACTTC
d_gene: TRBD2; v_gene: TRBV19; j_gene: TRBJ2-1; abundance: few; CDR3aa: CASSITGWTSGEQFF; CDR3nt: TGTGCCAGTAGTATAACTGGCTGGACTAGCGGTGAGCAGTTCTTC
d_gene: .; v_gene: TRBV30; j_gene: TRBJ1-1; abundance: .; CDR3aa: CAWSVVGSSAFF; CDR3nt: TGTGCCTGGAGTGTAGTGGGCTCCTCCGCTTTCTTT